This T cell receptor (beta chain) was sequenced in a study of Ad26.COV2.S vaccination and SARS-CoV-2 variants. Study conclusions and caveats: Among vaccine recipients, spike-specific TCR breadth exceeded that of placebo recipients.

Noted treatment: over 15 received Ad26.COV2.S at low or high dose, single or two shots; about five received placebo; per-sample allocation not given. Sampling occurred on day 63 after the first vaccine or placebo injection. The data were produced by immunoSEQ multiplex PCR, yet TCRdb's version contains in-frame clones alone and is incomplete. The sample includes 300,000 to 350,000 clones, more than 85% of them seen just once. Concerning this clone itself: The antigen is not known.

Trimming stripped 1 base from V and 7 bases from J, with 15 bases between. Germline V lookup: CDR1 SGHRS, CDR2 YFSETQ. The CDR3 is 14 amino acids. The rearrangement joins TRBV5-1 to TRBJ2-7; D gene ambiguous. The material was peripheral blood, obtained in a trial of Ad26.COV2.S vaccine versus placebo. The TCR originated in a person between 18 and 59 years old who received the Ad26.COV2.S COVID-19 vaccine or a placebo. Written as DNA, the CDR3 is TGCGCCAGCAGCTTGTCCGGACCTACTGGGGAGCAGTACTTC. Protein: CASSLSGPTGEQYF.